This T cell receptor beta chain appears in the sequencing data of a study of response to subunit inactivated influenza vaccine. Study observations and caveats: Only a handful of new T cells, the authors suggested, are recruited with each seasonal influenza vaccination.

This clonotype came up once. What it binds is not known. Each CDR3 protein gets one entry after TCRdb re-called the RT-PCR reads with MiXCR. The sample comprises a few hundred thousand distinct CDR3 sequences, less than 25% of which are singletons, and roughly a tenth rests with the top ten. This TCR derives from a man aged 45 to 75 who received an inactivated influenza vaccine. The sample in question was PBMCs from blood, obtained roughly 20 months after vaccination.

Here the CDR3 reads CSAATRDPRGDTQYF. The DNA of the CDR3 is TGCAGTGCTGCAACCCGGGACCCGCGGGGAGATACGCAGTATTTT. V is TRBV20-1 and J is TRBJ2-3, with D possibly being TRBD2 (6 bases). There are 15 residues in the CDR3. From germline, CDR1 is DFQATT and CDR2 SNEGSKA (reference sequence). Trimming removed 5 bases from V and 5 bases from J, with 20 bases in between.